These 7 T cell receptor beta chains came from one sample sequenced in a study of lung T cells in sarcoidosis with Löfgren's syndrome. Each CDR3 protein gets one entry after TCRdb re-called the reads with MiXCR. The sample carries 15,000 to 25,000 distinct CDR3 sequences, 21% recorded once. Sequencing was performed on CD4+ T cells from bronchoalveolar lavage. The receptors shown here come from a human donor with sarcoidosis (Löfgren's syndrome or another form), or a control subject (not recorded which).

Only a few counts were recorded for this clonotype. V usage is TRBV29-1 and J usage is TRBJ2-1, with 10 nucleotides matching TRBD2. The CDR3 is 12 amino acids. Germline CDR1 is SQVTM and CDR2 is ANQGSEA. The V gene end was trimmed by 1 base and the J gene end by 9 bases; junction bases not matched to a gene: 0. The CDR3 reads CSVEGTSGEQFF. In nucleotides, the CDR3 is TGCAGCGTTGAAGGGACTAGCGGTGAGCAGTTCTTC.

This clonotype has ten or more counts. This chain links TRBV5-4 with TRBJ2-7; 14 nucleotides align to TRBD2. J was trimmed by 2 bases and V by 3 bases; bases with no gene match: 4. CDR3 length equals 16 residues. Looked up from germline, CDR1 is SGHNT and CDR2 is YYREEE (reference sequence). The CDR3: CASSSGLAGGTYEQYF. Written as DNA, the CDR3 is TGTGCCAGCAGCTCAGGACTAGCGGGAGGTACCTACGAGCAGTACTTC.

By share of the sample, this clonotype is medium-sized. The chain carries TRBV6-1 and TRBJ2-5; D gene ambiguous. The V end was cut by 6 bases, the J end by 3 bases, with 11 bases between. Germline CDR1 is MNHNS and CDR2 is SASEGT. This CDR3 comprises 13 residues. CDR3 amino acids: CASSFGAKETQYF. The CDR3, as DNA: TGTGCCAGCAGCTTCGGCGCGAAAGAGACCCAGTACTTC.

This clonotype is medium-sized (0.01 to 0.1%) by share. The V call is TRBV6-1, the J call TRBJ2-6, with D perhaps TRBD1 or TRBD2 (5 bases each). Germline V CDR1 and CDR2: MNHNS, SASEGT. This CDR3 has 17 residues. V dropped 5 bases and J dropped 1 base, with 15 bases sitting between them. The CDR3 nucleotides read TGTGCCAGCAGTTATTTTGGGGGAGTGTCTGGGGCCAACGTCCTGACTTTC. It is translated as CASSYFGGVSGANVLTF.

This clonotype showed up just a few times. The rearrangement uses TRBV12-3 or TRBV12-4 and TRBJ1-3; a weak D match, TRBD1 (5 bases). The germline V and J ends were trimmed by 9 bases and 2 bases, with 11 bases remaining between them. This CDR3 has 13 residues. CDR3 nucleotide sequence: TGTGCCAGTTGGTGGGGACCTGGAAACACCATATATTTT. Residues: CASWWGPGNTIYF.

In its sample, this clonotype ranks as medium-sized (0.01 to 0.1%). This chain joins TRBV7-2 and TRBJ2-1, with D unresolved. Germline V gene sequence: CDR1 SGHTA, CDR2 FQGNSA. There are 15 residues in the CDR3. The germline V and J ends were trimmed by 0 bases and 2 bases, with 8 bases remaining between them. The CDR3 DNA follows: TGTGCCAGCAGCTTAGCGCCGAACCCCTACAATGAGCAGTTCTTC. Translated, it gives CASSLAPNPYNEQFF. Together with reference TRBV7-2 and TRBJ2-1, the CDR3 gives the full variable domain: GAGVSQSPSNKVTEKGKDVELRCDPISGHTALYWYRQSLGQGLEFLIYFQGNSAPDKSGLPSDRFSAERTGGSVSTLTIQRTQQEDSAVYLCASSLAPNPYNEQFFGPGTRLTVL.

The sample holds a few counts of this clonotype. V usage is TRBV5-1 and J usage is TRBJ1-1; D is possibly TRBD1 (5 bases). V lost 5 bases to trimming and J lost 8 bases, with 22 bases between them. Per the germline V gene, CDR1 is SGHRS and CDR2 is YFSETQ. The CDR3 covers 15 residues. CDR3 loop: CASRGAGQSSTEAFF. CDR3 sequence (DNA): TGCGCCAGCAGAGGGGCAGGACAAAGCTCAACCGAAGCTTTCTTT.